The next 32 T cell receptor beta chains were all read from a single sample in a study of graft-versus-host responses after intestinal transplantation. Assay: immunoSEQ multiplex PCR; the TCRdb copy retains only in-frame clones and omits some. The sample has some 110,000 clones, approximately 92% seen once; the top ten hold 0.2% to 0.25%. Antigens for these TCRs are unknown. The specimen comprised unstimulated CD4+ T cells sorted from spleen or lymph node cells, sampled before transplant. All receptors come from a human donor who was the organ donor for an intestinal transplant.

The J gene is TRBJ2-3, the V gene TRBV5-1; 8 nucleotides agree with TRBD1. V trimming: 1 base; J trimming: 5 bases; junction bases outside the gene matches: 6. The CDR3 length is 15 residues. CDR1 is SGHRS, CDR2 YFSETQ, per germline. CDR3 amino acids: CASSLPGGNEDTQYF. In nucleotides, the CDR3 is TGCGCCAGCAGCTTGCCAGGGGGCAACGAAGATACGCAGTATTTT. The full variable domain, in which reference TRBV5-1 and TRBJ2-3 provide the parts outside the CDR3, is KAGVTQTPRYLIKTRGQQVTLSCSPISGHRSVSWYQQTPGQGLQFLFEYFSETQRNKGNFPGRFSGRQFSNSRSEMNVSTLELGDSALYLCASSLPGGNEDTQYFGPGTRLTVL.

This clone has more than one count but fewer than ten. The rearrangement links TRBV28 to TRBJ1-1; D is unresolved. The CDR3 has 15 amino acids. Germline CDR1 is MDHEN and CDR2 is SYDVKM. Trimming left V 5 bases short and J 2 bases short, with 15 bases between. The CDR3 region is CASSPPTPSNTEAFF. The CDR3 nucleotides read TGTGCCAGCAGTCCTCCAACACCTTCAAACACTGAAGCTTTCTTT.

This clone was observed a single time. This CDR3 is CASSFGGAQETQYF. The CDR3 DNA sequence: TGTGCCAGCAGCTTTGGGGGAGCACAAGAGACCCAGTACTTC. This chain joins TRBV5-4 and TRBJ2-5; D might be TRBD1 or TRBD2, each matching 5 bases. Germline V gene lookup returns CDR1 SGHNT and CDR2 YYREEE (reference sequence). The CDR3 runs to 14 residues. V lost 2 bases and J lost 2, with 10 bases in between.

This clone was counted between two and nine times. This sequence joins TRBV18 and TRBJ1-4, with 10 nucleotides matching TRBD1. J was trimmed by 9 bases and V by 3 bases; bases with no gene match: 1. Germline values: CDR1 KGHSH, CDR2 LQKENI. This CDR3 spans 13 amino acids. The CDR3 region is CASSPGQGQKLFF. CDR3 DNA: TGTGCCAGCTCACCGGGACAGGGGCAAAAACTGTTTTTT.

This clone was found once. The chain uses TRBV7-2 and TRBJ2-3; the match to TRBD2 covers 8 bases. J was trimmed by 1 base and V by 3 bases; bases with no gene match: 3. CDR3 size: 15 residues. Germline CDR1 SGHTA, CDR2 FQGNSA. The DNA for the CDR3 is TGTGCCAGCAGCTTCCTAGCGGGTGGCACAGATACGCAGTATTTT. The encoded protein is CASSFLAGGTDTQYF.

The rearrangement uses TRBV21-1 and TRBJ2-1; the DNA was not compared with TRBD2, the D call given in the table. TRBV21-1 represents a pseudogene. This CDR3 is 15 amino acids long. CDR3 loop: CASSNSGSSYNEQFF. The DNA of the CDR3 is TGTGCCAGCAGCAATAGCGGGAGCTCCTACAATGAGCAGTTCTTC.

With regard to this clone: Sequence at one end of the junction differs from germline and may be a read error. This chain links TRBV10-1 with TRBJ2-2, with 13 bases identical to TRBD2. The CDR3 loop spans 14 amino acids. Germline assignment: CDR1 WNHNN and CDR2 SYGVQD (reference sequence). CDR3 amino acids: CASGTSGNPGELFF. CDR3 in DNA: TGCGCCAGCGGGACTAGCGGGAACCCCGGGGAGCTGTTTTTT.

This chain uses TRBV1 with TRBJ2-3; the table assigns TRBD2, which was not confirmed against the DNA. TRBV1 constitutes a pseudogene. There are 19 residues in the CDR3. This CDR3 is CTSSQDKPLAGVVTDTQYF. CDR3 in DNA: TGCACCAGCAGCCAAGATAAGCCTCTAGCGGGAGTAGTCACAGATACGCAGTATTTT.

The chain combines TRBV27 with TRBJ1-4; perhaps TRBD1 as D (5 bases). Trimming removed 3 bases at V and 8 bases at J, with 13 bases between. Germline V gives CDR1 MNHEY, CDR2 SMNVEV (reference sequence). The CDR3 is 14 amino acids. In DNA form, the CDR3 reads TGTGCCAGCAGTTTCAAGAGGGGAGGGGAAAAACTGTTTTTT. Amino acids: CASSFKRGGEKLFF.

V gene TRBV5-4 combines with J gene TRBJ2-7, with D possibly matching TRBD1 (5 bases). Germline V lookup: CDR1 SGHNT, CDR2 YYREEE (reference sequence). Trimming took 3 bases from V and 1 from J, leaving 8 bases between them. There are 13 residues in the CDR3. The CDR3 DNA reads TGTGCCAGCAGCTCCAGACAGTCCTACGAGCAGTACTTC. Protein product: CASSSRQSYEQYF.

The V call is TRBV19, the J call TRBJ2-7, with 8 bases matching TRBD1. This CDR3 has 12 residues. The V segment lost 9 bases and the J segment 2 bases; nucleotides outside the gene matches: 3. Germline V lookup: CDR1 LNHDA, CDR2 SQIVND (reference sequence). The DNA for the CDR3 is TGTGCCAGCTCCAGGGGGCCCTACGAGCAGTACTTC. Its protein is CASSRGPYEQYF.

This chain uses TRBV27 with TRBJ1-1, with 8 nucleotides matching TRBD1. The CDR3 extends over 19 amino acids. J lost 4 bases, V lost 2 bases, and 18 bases had no gene match. From germline, CDR1 is MNHEY and CDR2 SMNVEV (reference sequence). Here the CDR3 reads CASSLIGPSFGTGRTEAFF. DNA for the CDR3: TGTGCCAGCAGTTTAATTGGCCCGTCGTTTGGGACAGGTCGCACTGAAGCTTTCTTT.

The V and J genes are TRBV7-2 and TRBJ2-1; D is unresolved. Trimming stripped 1 base from V and 16 bases from J, with 5 bases between. This CDR3 has 9 residues. Looked up from germline, CDR1 is SGHTA and CDR2 is FQGNSA. The CDR3 spells CASSLGQFF. DNA of the CDR3: TGTGCCAGCAGCTTAGGACAATTCTTC.

This chain links TRBV11-2 with TRBJ2-7; 9 bases align to TRBD1. Germline loops: CDR1 SGHAT, CDR2 FQNNGV. The CDR3 covers 15 residues. The junction had 7 bases not matched to a gene; V was cut back by 2 bases and J by 5 bases. DNA for the CDR3: TGTGCCAGCAGCTTAACGGGACAGGGTGGCAACGAGCAGTACTTC. Translating gives CASSLTGQGGNEQYF.

This chain connects TRBV9 to TRBJ1-4; a weak D match, TRBD1 (5 bases). CDR3 length: 13 residues. The V gene's germline CDR1 is SGDLS and CDR2 YYNGEE. Trimming took 0 bases from V and 12 from J, leaving 12 bases between them. CDR3 amino acids: CASSVGGAGELFF. The CDR3 DNA follows: TGTGCCAGCAGCGTAGGAGGGGCCGGGGAACTGTTTTTT.

In its sample, this clone was seen once. The chain uses TRBV1 and TRBJ2-7; the table names TRBD1, a call not compared with the DNA. TRBV1 is classified as a pseudogene. The CDR3 loop spans 14 amino acids. In DNA form, the CDR3 reads TGCACCAGCATCGGACAGTCGGCGAACTACGAGCAGTACTTC. This gives the protein CTSIGQSANYEQYF.

This chain links TRBV19 with TRBJ1-5; 9 bases match TRBD1. The CDR3 has 17 residues. Germline values: CDR1 LNHDA, CDR2 SQIVND (reference sequence). V was clipped by 6 bases and J by 1 base; unmatched bases: 10. The CDR3 DNA sequence: TGTGCCAGTAGCCCCGGGACAGGGACGGTGAGCAATCAGCCCCAGCATTTT. This translates into CASSPGTGTVSNQPQHF. Full variable domain (missing parts from reference TRBV19 and TRBJ1-5): DGGITQSPKYLFRKEGQNVTLSCEQNLNHDAMYWYRQDPGQGLRLIYYSQIVNDFQKGDIAEGYSVSREKKESFPLTVTSAQKNPTAFYLCASSPGTGTVSNQPQHFGDGTRLSIL.

This clone appeared a single time. The V gene is TRBV6-5, the J gene TRBJ1-1; no clear D gene. The CDR3 sequence is 14 residues long. Trimming took 5 bases from V and 3 from J, leaving 13 bases between them. From germline, CDR1 is MNHEY and CDR2 SVGAGI. The CDR3 region is CASSRSYEDTEAFF. CDR3 nucleotides: TGTGCCAGCAGTCGCAGTTACGAGGACACTGAAGCTTTCTTT.

The V call is TRBV19, the J call TRBJ2-5; tentatively, D is TRBD1 (5 bases). The CDR3 has 14 residues. The germline V and J ends were trimmed by 0 bases and 5 bases, with 10 bases remaining between them. Looked up from germline, CDR1 is LNHDA and CDR2 is SQIVND (reference sequence). CDR3 residues: CASSIDWGRETQYF. Here the CDR3 DNA reads TGTGCCAGTAGTATAGATTGGGGCAGGGAGACCCAGTACTTC.

The genes are TRBV6-5 and TRBJ2-3; the match to TRBD2 covers 12 bases. The V and J ends lost 3 bases and 7 bases, in that order; junction bases with no gene match: 8. The CDR3 extends over 16 amino acids. CDR1 and CDR2 from the germline V gene are MNHEY and SVGAGI. Here the CDR3 reads CASSYRASGRANTQYF. The CDR3 coding sequence is TGTGCCAGCAGTTATAGAGCTAGCGGGAGGGCCAATACGCAGTATTTT.

The CDR3 reads CASSMTASGANVLTF. CDR3 bases: TGTGCCAGCAGTATGACGGCTTCTGGGGCCAACGTCCTGACTTTC. The rearrangement joins TRBV6-5 to TRBJ2-6, with D hard to call. Between the trimmed V and J ends, which lost 5 bases and 1 base, there was a span of 9 bases. This CDR3 contains 15 residues. CDR1 and CDR2 from the germline V gene are MNHEY and SVGAGI.

This chain links TRBV11-2 with TRBJ2-7; D remains ambiguous. The CDR3 extends over 13 amino acids. V shed 1 base and J shed 6 bases, with 10 bases lying between them. Germline-derived CDR1 and CDR2 are SGHAT and FQNNGV. The CDR3 DNA is TGTGCCAGCAGCTTAGGAGACTCACTCGAGCAGTACTTC. It encodes CASSLGDSLEQYF.

The V and J genes are TRBV7-9 and TRBJ2-1; tentatively, D is TRBD2 (5 bases). Germline V gives CDR1 SEHNR, CDR2 FQNEAQ (reference sequence). The CDR3 has 13 residues. The V and J ends lost 0 bases and 8 bases respectively, with 8 bases between them. This chain's CDR3 is CASSLAFGDEQFF. The CDR3 DNA reads as TGTGCCAGCAGCTTAGCGTTCGGGGATGAGCAGTTCTTC.

In this sample, this clone turned up once. V and J are TRBV6-6 and TRBJ2-1; D call uncertain. Looked up from germline, CDR1 is MNHNY and CDR2 is SVGAGI (reference sequence). CDR3 length: 13 residues. V lost 10 bases to trimming and J lost 0 bases, with 10 bases between them. The CDR3 protein is CATAGPSYNEQFF. CDR3 bases: TGTGCCACCGCCGGACCCTCCTACAATGAGCAGTTCTTC.

The gene calls are TRBV5-1 and TRBJ2-3, with 8 bases identical to TRBD2. J was trimmed by 3 bases and V by 3 bases; bases with no gene match: 12. The CDR3 spans 17 residues. The germline V gene encodes CDR1 SGHRS and CDR2 YFSETQ. CDR3 DNA: TGCGCCAGCAGCTCCTATAAAGCGGGAGCGGGGACAGATACGCAGTATTTT. Its translation is CASSSYKAGAGTDTQYF.

The V gene is TRBV2, the J gene TRBJ1-2, with D unclear. CDR3 length: 11 residues. Germline V gives CDR1 SNHLY, CDR2 FYNNEI. Trimming pared 6 bases from V and 8 bases from J, leaving 10 bases between. Written as DNA, the CDR3 is TGTGCCAGCAGGTGGGCAGCCGGCTACACCTTC. This codes for CASRWAAGYTF.

The V gene is TRBV11-2, the J gene TRBJ2-7; 8 bases are a match to TRBD1. Germline CDR1 and CDR2: SGHAT and FQNNGV. The CDR3 loop spans 15 amino acids. V trimming: 1 base; J trimming: 4 bases; junction bases outside the gene matches: 6. CDR3 amino acids: CASSLGRDRGYEQYF. CDR3 in DNA: TGTGCCAGCAGCTTAGGCCGCGACAGGGGATACGAGCAGTACTTC. The full variable domain, completed using reference TRBV11-2 and TRBJ2-7, is EAGVAQSPRYKIIEKRQSVAFWCNPISGHATLYWYQQILGQGPKLLIQFQNNGVVDDSQLPKDRFSAERLKGVDSTLKIQPAKLEDSAVYLCASSLGRDRGYEQYFGPGTRLTVT.

The chain has TRBV7-1 and TRBJ1-2; tentatively, D is TRBD1 (6 bases). TRBV7-1 is assigned to the ORF class and has an uncertain function. The CDR3 has 12 amino acids. Trimming took off 4 bases at V and 8 bases at J, with 11 bases between the two ends. Here the CDR3 DNA reads TGTGCCAGCAGCTTGGACAGCCAAGGCTACACCTTC. Its protein is CASSLDSQGYTF.

The chain links TRBV5-1 to TRBJ2-2, with no clear D. V was trimmed by 4 bases and J by 1 base, leaving 8 bases between them. Germline V lookup: CDR1 SGHRS, CDR2 YFSETQ. CDR3 length equals 14 residues. The CDR3, as DNA: TGCGCCAGCAGCCCGCAAGTGAACACCGGGGAGCTGTTTTTT. Protein sequence: CASSPQVNTGELFF.

The rearrangement links TRBV9 to TRBJ2-2, with 14 bases aligning to TRBD2. With 3 bases clipped from V and 4 bases from J, the junction kept 11 bases outside the gene matches. The CDR3 runs 19 residues. Germline values: CDR1 SGDLS, CDR2 YYNGEE. CDR3 protein: CASSATGLAGVGGTGELFF. CDR3 DNA: TGTGCCAGCAGCGCCACGGGACTAGCGGGAGTCGGCGGCACCGGGGAGCTGTTTTTT. The whole variable domain, filled in from reference TRBV9 and TRBJ2-2, reads DSGVTQTPKHLITATGQRVTLRCSPRSGDLSVYWYQQSLDQGLQFLIQYYNGEERAKGNILERFSAQQFPDLHSELNLSSLELGDSALYFCASSATGLAGVGGTGELFFGEGSRLTVL.

The sample holds one count of this clone. This chain uses TRBV2 with TRBJ2-6; D might be TRBD1 (6 bases). The CDR3 sequence is 18 residues long. V was cut by 7 bases and J by 4 bases, with 23 bases left in between. The germline gives CDR1 SNHLY, CDR2 FYNNEI. The CDR3 is CASNVGGRGFSGANVLTF. Here the CDR3 DNA reads TGTGCCAGCAACGTTGGGGGCAGGGGCTTCTCCGGGGCCAACGTCCTGACTTTC.

This rearrangement joins TRBV7-2 to TRBJ1-1; D is perhaps TRBD1 (6 bases). Looked up from germline, CDR1 is SGHTA and CDR2 is FQGNSA. Deletions cut 6 bases from V and 3 bases from J, with 20 bases between. CDR3 size: 16 residues. The CDR3 sequence is CASSYYRGRGDTEAFF. The CDR3 nucleotides read TGTGCCAGCAGTTATTACCGGGGGCGCGGGGACACTGAAGCTTTCTTT.